The rows below give T cell receptor beta chains drawn from one sample of a study of OX40 agonist ivuxolimab in advanced cancers. Sequencing was performed with immunoSEQ multiplex PCR; in TCRdb, only in-frame clones are kept and a portion is missing. Here the sample spans over 50,000 clones, 85% to 95% being singletons. Sample: CD4+ or CD8+ T cells sorted from blood, taken in a trial of the OX40 agonist ivuxolimab. These receptor sequences come from an adult with an advanced solid tumor such as melanoma, head and neck, liver or kidney cancer. Both conserved end residues are trimmed from each CDR3. A D gene is named only where the DNA matches it firmly. Clone sizes are given selectively: once, few, many, or a class where the clone is expanded.

NA,TRBD1,TRBV9,TRBJ2-1,ASSVGLGQVSFWGEQF
NA,TRBD2,TRBV5-1,TRBJ2-5,ASSLELAGVETQY
NA,TRBD2,TRBV9,TRBJ2-7,ASSAGLAAYEQY
NA,NA,TRBV28,TRBJ1-3,AIADPMDTIY
NA,NA,TRBV6-6,TRBJ1-1,ASSLTGPGVTEAF
NA,NA,TRBV19,TRBJ2-1,ASSPTSYNEQF
NA,NA,TRBV5-8,TRBJ1-1,ASSLVPGNTEAF
NA,NA,TRBV5-5,TRBJ1-1,ASSLVQGYTEAF
NA,NA,TRBV6-1,TRBJ2-7,ASSGETYEQY
NA,TRBD1,TRBV27,TRBJ2-7,ASSRTGLDYEQY
NA,NA,TRBV2,TRBJ2-3,ASMEFPGTDTQY
NA,NA,TRBV4-3,TRBJ2-7,ASSQDPMGAGGYEQY
NA,TRBD1,TRBV27,TRBJ1-5,ASSLFGTGSGVNQPQH
NA,NA,TRBV10-1,TRBJ2-7,ASGTGYEQY
NA,TRBD1,TRBV18,TRBJ1-1,ASSQGAGTEAF
NA,NA,TRBV27,TRBJ2-5,ASSLSGELETQY
NA,TRBD2,TRBV15,TRBJ2-7,ATSRDRGSSGPPLEQY
NA,TRBD1,TRBV5-6,TRBJ1-5,ASSLTGGDQPQH
NA,NA,TRBV27,TRBJ2-7,ASSPPLGRTQSYEQY
NA,TRBD2,TRBV7-9,TRBJ2-4,ASSPPLRGDKNIQY
NA,TRBD1,TRBV7-8,TRBJ2-1,ASSYPSQGEISNEQF
NA,TRBD1,TRBV9,TRBJ2-1,ASSDGTGAGNEQF
NA,NA,TRBV5-1,TRBJ2-5,ASSLQRQETQY
NA,NA,TRBV1,TRBJ1-4,TSSQDRHNEKLF
NA,NA,TRBV7-9,TRBJ2-7,ASSARQDYEQY
NA,NA,TRBV6-1,TRBJ1-1,ASNPRAAHTEAF
NA,NA,TRBV21-1,TRBJ2-7,ASSKSPSERENYEQY
NA,NA,TRBV27,TRBJ2-2,ASSLSGLDTGELF
few,NA,TRBV29-1,TRBJ1-1,SGETGRNTEAF
NA,TRBD1,TRBV7-6,TRBJ1-2,ASSGTGAGYT
NA,TRBD1,TRBV5-1,TRBJ2-1,ASSLGQGDMDEQF
NA,TRBD2,TRBV7-9,TRBJ2-1,ASSLVRESFYNEQF
NA,NA,TRBV4-3,TRBJ1-3,ASSQEDRQGANTIY
NA,NA,TRBV9,TRBJ2-5,ASSVADFQETQY
NA,TRBD2,TRBV30,TRBJ2-7,AWRALAGVGEQY
NA,NA,TRBV20-1,TRBJ1-1,SANPEAF
once,TRBD2,TRBV29-1,TRBJ2-3,SVVAGLPTDTQY
once,NA,TRBV7-6,TRBJ2-7,ASSLTDRTSHEQY
NA,TRBD2,TRBV2,TRBJ2-1,ASRGLISYNEQF
NA,NA,TRBV28,TRBJ2-7,ATADRNSYEQY
NA,NA,TRBV9,TRBJ2-1,ASSRYSSYNEQF
NA,NA,TRBV2,TRBJ2-1,ASSEWGDEQF
NA,TRBD2,TRBV6-5,TRBJ2-3,ASTSGSAPDTQY
NA,TRBD1,TRBV27,TRBJ1-2,ASSFAGTGYGYT
NA,TRBD2,TRBV6-5,TRBJ2-1,ASSLGRALYNEQF
NA,NA,TRBV5-1,TRBJ2-7,ASSLAWDKSYEQY
NA,NA,TRBV28,TRBJ1-1,ASSTTGTPTRGTEAF
NA,TRBD1,TRBV9,TRBJ2-1,ASSVTGTEQF
NA,NA,TRBV5-1,TRBJ1-1,ASSLDTSEAF
few,TRBD2,TRBV6-4,TRBJ2-3,ASSPSGSTDTQY
NA,NA,TRBV4-1,TRBJ2-7,ASSQDRGRSYEQY
NA,TRBD1,TRBV29-1,TRBJ1-2,SVETGEGYGYT
NA,NA,TRBV19,TRBJ2-7,ASSIGLAYEQY
NA,TRBD2,TRBV5-6,TRBJ2-1,ASSAGAGGYNEQF
NA,NA,TRBV18,TRBJ2-1,ASSPPGNEQF